This T cell receptor (beta chain) derives from a study of blood T cell repertoires in COVID-19. Categorization into cohorts depended on clinical history that participants reported. Profiling relied on immunoSEQ multiplex PCR, and the TCRdb table lists in-frame clones only, not all of them. This sample has about 230,000 clones, with nearly 90% found just once. Trimming cost V 5 bases and J 1 base; bases outside gene matches: 1. Germline-derived CDR1 and CDR2 are SNHLY and FYNNEI. The CDR3 is 14 residues long. The chain is built from TRBV2 and TRBJ1-1; 10 bases map to TRBD1. This receptor was identified in a woman younger than 45 with acute COVID-19. The sample was PBMCs or T cells enriched from blood (not recorded which). CDR3: CASSWDRGNTEAFF. As DNA, the CDR3 is TGTGCCAGCAGTTGGGACAGGGGGAACACTGAAGCTTTCTTT.